The next 10 T cell receptor beta chains were all read from a single sample in a study of T-cell reconstitution after alpha-beta-depleted transplantation in children. It was with unique molecular identifiers that the TCRbeta library was prepared. TCRdb re-derived calls from the PCR reads in MiXCR, one entry per CDR3 protein. The top ten clones hold 5% to 6% of a sample with around 500,000 distinct CDR3 sequences, around an eighth of them seen once. Sequencing used PBMCs from the stem cell graft donor, obtained from the stem cell graft. These receptors were taken from a human donor who donated a stem cell graft to a child with combined immunodeficiency.

In its sample, this clonotype was seen many times. The rearrangement uses TRBV12-3 or TRBV12-4 and TRBJ2-3; 7 bases line up with TRBD2. V lost 2 bases and J lost 3; bases outside the gene matches: 11. This CDR3 has 17 amino acids. The DNA for the CDR3 is TGTGCCAGCAGTTTAAAAAGTGGCGGGAGTTCGACAGATACGCAGTATTTT. Translated: CASSLKSGGSSTDTQYF.

This clonotype has a count of ten or more. The chain employs TRBV5-6 and TRBJ2-2; no firm D call. V lost 4 bases and J 3 bases, leaving 10 bases between the germline ends. CDR1 and CDR2 (germline): SGHDT, YYEEEE. The CDR3 is 14 residues long. CDR3 sequence reads: CASSAPTDTGELFF. CDR3 nucleotide sequence: TGTGCCAGCAGCGCGCCAACAGACACCGGGGAGCTGTTTTTT.

The rearrangement links TRBV6-5 to TRBJ2-1; no clear D gene. CDR1 MNHEY and CDR2 SVGAGI come from the germline V gene. Trimming took off 3 bases at V and 1 base at J, with 13 bases between the two ends. The CDR3 length is 16 residues. Written as DNA, the CDR3 is TGTGCCAGCAGTTATTACGGATCCTTATCCTACAATGAGCAGTTCTTC. Translated: CASSYYGSLSYNEQFF.

V and J are TRBV2 and TRBJ1-1, with TRBD1 as a possible D gene (6 bases). The germline V gene encodes CDR1 SNHLY and CDR2 FYNNEI. This CDR3 has 15 residues. With 2 bases removed from V and 0 bases from J, the gap between germline ends came to 10 bases. The CDR3 bases are TGTGCCAGCAGTGAATCAGGGGCAATGAACACTGAAGCTTTCTTT. It specifies CASSESGAMNTEAFF.

This clonotype was found a few times. The gene calls are TRBV12-3 or TRBV12-4 and TRBJ2-7; 7 bases map to TRBD1. There are 15 residues in the CDR3. The V segment lost 4 bases and the J segment 3 bases; nucleotides outside the gene matches: 9. As DNA, the CDR3 is TGTGCCAGCAGTTCCTCCGGGACAGAGAACTACGAGCAGTACTTC. This gives the protein CASSSSGTENYEQYF.

This clonotype was observed a handful of times. The V call is TRBV4-2, the J call TRBJ2-7, with 10 bases fitting TRBD2. Germline CDR1 LGHNA, CDR2 YNFKEQ. The CDR3 totals 15 residues. V shed 4 bases and J 4 bases; nucleotides not matched to a gene: 7. CDR3: CASSPGTSALYEQYF. The DNA for the CDR3 is TGTGCCAGCAGCCCCGGGACTAGCGCCTTATACGAGCAGTACTTC.

This clonotype was seen only a few times. The rearrangement links TRBV7-8 to TRBJ2-5; D gene unclear. The CDR3 has 13 residues. V was clipped by 2 bases and J by 7 bases, with 11 bases between them. Germline assignment: CDR1 SGHVS and CDR2 FQNEAQ. The CDR3 here is CASSLRSSRTQYF. The CDR3 coding sequence is TGTGCCAGCAGCTTACGAAGTTCACGGACCCAGTACTTC.

The table lists this clonotype with a few counts. The CDR3 protein is CASSQTSGGLNTGELFF. The CDR3 nucleotides are TGTGCCAGCAGCCAAACTAGCGGGGGACTGAACACCGGGGAGCTGTTTTTT. J is TRBJ2-2 and V is TRBV3-1, with TRBD2 matching over 11 bases. Trimming took 2 bases from V and 1 from J; bases not matched to a gene: 3. Germline V gene sequence: CDR1 LGHDT, CDR2 YNNKEL (reference sequence). The length of the CDR3 is 17 residues.

The chain recombines TRBV29-1 with TRBJ1-1; D uncertain. CDR3 length: 11 residues. The germline gives CDR1 SQVTM, CDR2 ANQGSEA. The V end lost 1 base, the J end lost 4 bases, and 4 bases lay between the germline ends. CDR3 sequence (DNA): TGCAGCGTTGAAGTATTCACTGAAGCTTTCTTT. Its translation: CSVEVFTEAFF.

J is TRBJ2-7 and V is TRBV15, with 9 bases fitting TRBD2. Germline-derived CDR1 and CDR2 are LNHNV and YYDKDF (reference sequence). With V trimmed by 0 bases and J by 3 bases, 6 bases remained unmatched. The CDR3 has 16 amino acids. The CDR3 is CATSRDLGSGSYEQYF. CDR3 DNA: TGTGCCACCAGCAGAGATCTAGGTAGCGGGAGCTACGAGCAGTACTTC.